This TCR beta chain was captured by sequencing in a study of post-analysis software for immune sequencing data. Across the study: Both relapsing-remitting and secondary progressive multiple sclerosis featured among the disease courses, as did progressive-relapsing multiple sclerosis. Overall study findings and caveats: Five TRBV segments, including TRBV5-6, TRBV5-1 and TRBV20-1, were more frequent in patients than controls. With F measure, samples from one preparation batch clustered together strongly.

With V trimmed by 3 bases and J by 4 bases, 5 bases remained unmatched. The length of the CDR3 is 13 residues. The germline CDR1 and CDR2 sequences are SQVTM and ANQGSEA. Worth noting for this clonotype: Its antigen is unidentified.

TCR beta cDNA libraries had unique molecular identifiers. Between about 0.95 and 11 million T cells gave rise to hundreds of thousands of cDNA molecules. Using its own MiXCR run on the PCR reads, TCRdb lists one record per CDR3 protein. The table shows about 820,000 distinct CDR3 sequences, with about 50% occurring only once. Sequencing was performed on blood. The chain joins TRBV29-1 to TRBJ2-5; 7 bases map to TRBD1. This TCR was recovered from a girl aged 5 to 17 with multiple sclerosis. The CDR3 protein is CSVERGPGETQYF. The CDR3 coding sequence is TGCAGCGTTGAGAGGGGGCCGGGAGAGACCCAGTACTTC.